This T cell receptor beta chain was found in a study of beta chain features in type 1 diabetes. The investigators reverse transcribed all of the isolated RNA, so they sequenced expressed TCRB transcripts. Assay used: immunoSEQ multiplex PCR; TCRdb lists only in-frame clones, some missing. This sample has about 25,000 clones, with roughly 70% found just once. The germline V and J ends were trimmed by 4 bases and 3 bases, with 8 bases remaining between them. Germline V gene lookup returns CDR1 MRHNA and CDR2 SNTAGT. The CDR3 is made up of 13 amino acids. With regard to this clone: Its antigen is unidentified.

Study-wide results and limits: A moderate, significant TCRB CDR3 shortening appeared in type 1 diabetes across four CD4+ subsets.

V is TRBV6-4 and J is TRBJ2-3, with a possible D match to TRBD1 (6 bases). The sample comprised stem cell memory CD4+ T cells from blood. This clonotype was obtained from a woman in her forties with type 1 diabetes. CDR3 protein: CASSAGQTDTQYF. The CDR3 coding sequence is TGTGCCAGCAGTGCCGGACAGACAGATACGCAGTATTTT.